The 19 T cell receptor beta chains given below trace back to one sample, sequenced in a study of blood T cells in healthy people across ages. The authors ran a second PCR of roughly 6 to 11 cycles using a sample-barcoded 5' primer and a J-beta primer mix. Each CDR3 protein gets one entry after TCRdb re-called the 5' RACE reads with MiXCR. The table lists about 1.4 million distinct CDR3 sequences, 55% to 75% of them singletons. The sequencing input was blood. These receptors were obtained from a man aged 18 to 29 in good health.

The V call is TRBV20-1, the J call TRBJ2-7, with 7 positions matching TRBD2. With V trimmed by 8 bases and J by 2 bases, 9 bases remained unmatched. Germline V gene lookup returns CDR1 DFQATT and CDR2 SNEGSKA (reference sequence). The CDR3 is 13 residues long. The CDR3 sequence is CSPSGGLPYEQYF. CDR3 in DNA: TGCAGTCCCTCTGGGGGACTACCCTACGAGCAGTACTTC.

The chain joins TRBV28 to TRBJ2-7; 8 bases map to TRBD1. Germline-derived CDR1 and CDR2 are MDHEN and SYDVKM. Losses at the gene ends were 4 bases for V and 4 bases for J; bases not matched to a gene: 15. The CDR3 spans 17 residues. CDR3 nucleotide sequence: TGTGCCAGCAGTTCCCCCACTACGACAGGGACAGGTTACGAGCAGTACTTC. Translated: CASSSPTTTGTGYEQYF.

The chain combines TRBV30 with TRBJ2-1; 8 bases match TRBD1. Germline V gene sequence: CDR1 GTSNPN, CDR2 SVGIG (reference sequence). V shed 4 bases and J 4 bases; nucleotides not matched to a gene: 6. CDR3 length equals 14 residues. The CDR3 reads CAWTRDRSYNEQFF. For the CDR3, the DNA is TGTGCCTGGACCCGGGACAGGTCTTACAATGAGCAGTTCTTC.

This rearrangement joins TRBV29-1 to TRBJ1-2; D gene ambiguous. V was clipped by 4 bases and J by 6 bases, with 18 bases between them. CDR1 and CDR2 (germline): SQVTM, ANQGSEA. The CDR3 runs to 14 residues. CDR3 protein: CSVGVESWQNGYTF. DNA for the CDR3: TGCAGCGTTGGAGTGGAGTCTTGGCAGAATGGCTACACCTTC.

This sequence joins TRBV7-8 and TRBJ2-6; possibly TRBD1 for D (6 bases). Germline V gene sequence: CDR1 SGHVS, CDR2 FQNEAQ. V dropped 5 bases and J dropped 4 bases, with 24 bases sitting between them. This CDR3 has 19 amino acids. This CDR3 is CASSVNMDSISGGANVLTF. The CDR3 DNA follows: TGTGCCAGCAGCGTAAACATGGACAGTATCTCGGGGGGGGCCAACGTCCTGACTTTC.

The chain couples TRBV20-1 to TRBJ1-2; D gene ambiguous. Germline values: CDR1 DFQATT, CDR2 SNEGSKA (reference sequence). Trimming took 0 bases from V and 2 from J, leaving 16 bases between them. The CDR3 runs 16 residues. The CDR3 is CSARDPAHDGNYGYTF. CDR3 in DNA: TGCAGTGCTAGAGACCCCGCCCATGACGGGAACTATGGCTACACCTTC.

J is TRBJ2-6 and V is TRBV4-3; the D is unclear. This CDR3 is built from 16 residues. The germline V gene encodes CDR1 LGHNA and CDR2 YSLEER. Trimming left V 1 base short and J 0 bases short, with 7 bases between. CDR3 DNA sequence: TGCGCCAGCAGCCAAGGGCGGCCCTCTGGGGCCAACGTCCTGACTTTC. This sequence encodes CASSQGRPSGANVLTF.

CDR3 sequence: CASSTVGPSNQPQHF. The CDR3 nucleotides are TGTGCCAGCAGCACTGTTGGGCCTAGCAATCAGCCCCAGCATTTT. The chain recombines TRBV4-2 with TRBJ1-5, with D unresolved. The CDR3 is made up of 15 amino acids. Per germline, CDR1 LGHNA and CDR2 YNFKEQ. Trimming pared 5 bases from V and 0 bases from J, leaving 11 bases between.

The V gene is TRBV27, the J gene TRBJ2-5; 8 bases agree with TRBD1. This CDR3 contains 13 residues. The V and J ends lost 3 bases and 11 bases, in that order; junction bases with no gene match: 8. The germline V gene has CDR1 MNHEY and CDR2 SMNVEV (reference sequence). The CDR3 nucleotides are TGTGCCAGCAGTTTCAGGGGGCCTTTAGAGCAGTACTTC. Translation: CASSFRGPLEQYF.

As to this clonotype: At one of its ends the junction is not consistent with the germline gene, which may arise from a read error. The V and J genes are TRBV10-3 and TRBJ2-3, with D perhaps TRBD1 (5 bases). The CDR3 consists of 13 residues. Germline V CDR1 and CDR2: ENHRY, SYGVKD. This CDR3 is CASSYKGPDTQYF. Written as DNA, the CDR3 is TGTGCCAGCAGTTACAAGGGGCCAGATACGCAGTATTTT.

V gene TRBV6-2 or TRBV6-3 combines with J gene TRBJ2-1, with 14 bases fitting TRBD2. TRBJ2-7 matches the DNA end more closely, so the J call is doubtful. The CDR3 covers 17 residues. Germline CDR1 reads MNHEY; CDR2 reads SVGEGT. CDR3 loop: CASSQGLAGAFLDEQYF. CDR3 in DNA: TGTGCCAGCAGTCAGGGACTAGCGGGGGCGTTCCTAGATGAGCAGTACTTC.

A few counts support this clonotype. The chain employs TRBV11-1 and TRBJ2-3; TRBD2 is a possible D gene (5 bases). The CDR3 spans 15 residues. Germline CDR1 and CDR2: SGHAT and FQDESV (reference sequence). With 5 bases removed from V and 0 bases from J, the gap between germline ends came to 12 bases. CDR3 sequence: CASSALARSTDTQYF. The DNA for the CDR3 is TGTGCCAGCAGCGCGCTAGCCCGAAGCACAGATACGCAGTATTTT.

The chain links TRBV7-2 to TRBJ1-1; D is possibly TRBD1 (6 bases). The germline V gene encodes CDR1 SGHTA and CDR2 FQGNSA. The V end lost 5 bases, the J end lost 1 base, and 14 bases lay between the germline ends. The CDR3 has 15 residues. The CDR3 nucleotides read TGTGCCAGCAGCGCCTTGACAGGTCAGAACACTGAAGCTTTCTTT. Translated, it gives CASSALTGQNTEAFF.

The rearrangement links TRBV29-1 to TRBJ2-4; 7 bases match TRBD1. The end of the DNA aligns better with TRBJ2-7, so the J call may be wrong. The CDR3 totals 12 residues. Germline V gene data show CDR1 as SQVTM and CDR2 as ANQGSEA. CDR3 amino acids: CSVVGTVYEQYF. DNA for the CDR3: TGCAGCGTTGTCGGGACAGTTTACGAGCAGTACTTC.

The chain is built from TRBV4-1 and TRBJ2-7; D is possibly TRBD2 (5 bases). The CDR3 consists of 15 residues. Germline V gives CDR1 MGHRA, CDR2 YSYEKL. Trimming took off 4 bases at V and 2 bases at J, with 15 bases between the two ends. The CDR3 DNA is TGCGCCAGCAGCCTTTCTGCAGGAGGACCCTACGAGCAGTACTTC. It specifies CASSLSAGGPYEQYF.

The J gene is TRBJ1-4, the V gene TRBV6-6; D call uncertain. Germline V gene lookup returns CDR1 MNHNY and CDR2 SVGAGI (reference sequence). The CDR3 is 16 amino acids. The ends were cut back, 3 bases at V and 7 bases at J, with 18 bases in the middle. DNA of the CDR3: TGTGCCAGCAGTTATCCGACATCCCAACGCGGTGAAAAACTGTTTTTT. Its translation is CASSYPTSQRGEKLFF.

This clonotype was picked up a small number of times. The rearrangement joins TRBV29-1 to TRBJ2-7, with TRBD1 as a possible D gene (6 bases). The CDR3 is 15 residues long. Trimming removed 7 bases from V and 5 bases from J, with 24 bases in between. Germline CDR1 SQVTM, CDR2 ANQGSEA. The CDR3 is CSAARGPGEYDEQYF. As DNA, the CDR3 is TGCAGCGCCGCGAGAGGGCCAGGGGAGTATGACGAGCAGTACTTC.

As DNA, the CDR3 is TGTGCCAGCAGCTCCAGACAGGGAAGGAATAATTCACCCCTCCACTTT. It is translated as CASSSRQGRNNSPLHF. J is TRBJ1-6 and V is TRBV11-2; 7 nucleotides agree with TRBD1. Trimming at V came to 4 bases and at J to 5 bases, leaving 8 bases not matched to a gene. CDR3 length: 16 residues. Germline V gene sequence: CDR1 SGHAT, CDR2 FQNNGV.

With regard to this clonotype: A much larger clone sits a single nucleotide away, making a read error possible. The V gene is TRBV20-1, the J gene TRBJ2-5; tentatively, D is TRBD1 (6 bases). This CDR3 comprises 15 residues. The germline V gene encodes CDR1 DFQATT and CDR2 SNEGSKA (reference sequence). V lost 1 base to trimming and J lost 7 bases, with 19 bases between them. CDR3 in DNA: TGCAGTGCTAGAGCAAGCAGGGGCGAGCAGGGGACCCAGTACTTC. It specifies CSARASRGEQGTQYF.